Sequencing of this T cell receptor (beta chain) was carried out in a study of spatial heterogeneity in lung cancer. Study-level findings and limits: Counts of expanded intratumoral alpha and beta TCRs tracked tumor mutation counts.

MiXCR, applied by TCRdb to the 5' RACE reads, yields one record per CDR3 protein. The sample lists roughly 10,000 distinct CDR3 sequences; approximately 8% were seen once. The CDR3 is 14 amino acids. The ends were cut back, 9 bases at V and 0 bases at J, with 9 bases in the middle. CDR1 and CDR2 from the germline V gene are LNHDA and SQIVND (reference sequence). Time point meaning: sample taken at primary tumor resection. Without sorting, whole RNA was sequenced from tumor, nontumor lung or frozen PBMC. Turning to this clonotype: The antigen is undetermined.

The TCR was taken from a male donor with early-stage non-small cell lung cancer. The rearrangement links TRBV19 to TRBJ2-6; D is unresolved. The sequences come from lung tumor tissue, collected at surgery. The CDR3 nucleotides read TGTGCCAGCAAACAGTCCTCTGGGGCCAACGTCCTGACTTTC. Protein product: CASKQSSGANVLTF.